The entry that follows covers one T cell receptor beta chain sequence. Its antigen is as yet unknown. Reverse transcription used about 0.5 to 1 ug RNA and random hexamers. TCR beta CDR3 was amplified by immunoSEQ covering 54 Vbeta and 13 Jbeta. In TCRdb, the immunoSEQ multiplex PCR reads were re-called with MiXCR into one record per CDR3 protein. Altogether about 89,000 distinct CDR3 sequences are present, 80% to 95% being singletons, with the ten largest covering over 0.25%. These data are taken from a study of CD8 T cells in Susac syndrome. General observations from the study: The study admitted that it had a relatively small number of individuals in its TCR sequencing and HLA analysis.

The CDR3 extends over 16 amino acids. Trimming pared 5 bases from V and 0 bases from J, leaving 15 bases between. CDR1 and CDR2 from the germline V gene are LNHDA and SQIVND (reference sequence). In blood CD8+ and CD4+ T cells, TCR beta underwent sequencing. The control participants were healthy donors, and these controls were matched with respect to both age and sex. Specimen: CD8+ T cells from PBMCs. This clonotype originated in a human donor in good health. This rearrangement joins TRBV19 to TRBJ2-3; possible D gene TRBD1, 6 bases. The CDR3 DNA reads as TGTGCCAGTAGTGCACCCCGGACAGAAAGCACAGATACGCAGTATTTT. Amino acids: CASSAPRTESTDTQYF.